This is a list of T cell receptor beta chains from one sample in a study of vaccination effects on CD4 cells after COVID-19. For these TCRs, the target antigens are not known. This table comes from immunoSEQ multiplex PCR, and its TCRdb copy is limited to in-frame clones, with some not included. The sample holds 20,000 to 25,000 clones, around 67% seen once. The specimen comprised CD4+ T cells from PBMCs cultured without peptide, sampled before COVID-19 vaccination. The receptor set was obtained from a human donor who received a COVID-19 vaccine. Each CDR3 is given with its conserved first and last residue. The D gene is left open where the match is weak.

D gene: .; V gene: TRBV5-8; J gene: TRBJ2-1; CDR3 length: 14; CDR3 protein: CASSLGYSYNEQFF
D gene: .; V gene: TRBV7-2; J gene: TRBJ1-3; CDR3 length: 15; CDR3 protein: CASRLGRSSGNTIYF
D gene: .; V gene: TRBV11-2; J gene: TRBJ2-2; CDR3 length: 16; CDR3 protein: CASSLPGPLNTGELFF
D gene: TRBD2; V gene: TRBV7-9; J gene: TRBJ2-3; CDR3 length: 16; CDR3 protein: CASSSGLAGASDTQYF
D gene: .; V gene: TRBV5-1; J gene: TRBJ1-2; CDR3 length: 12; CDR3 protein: CASSLGTYGYTF
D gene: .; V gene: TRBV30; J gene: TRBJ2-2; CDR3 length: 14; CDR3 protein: CAWSSRDGTGELFF
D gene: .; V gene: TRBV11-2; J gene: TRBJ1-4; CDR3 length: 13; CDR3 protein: CASSLDPGSGLFF
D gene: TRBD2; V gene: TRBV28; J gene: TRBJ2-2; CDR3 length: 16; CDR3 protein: CASTRLAGTNTGELFF
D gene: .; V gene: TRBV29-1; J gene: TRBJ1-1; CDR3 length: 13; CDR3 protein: CSVEAQTNTEAFF
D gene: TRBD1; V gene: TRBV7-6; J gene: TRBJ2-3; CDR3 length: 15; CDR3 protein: CASSSSGTETDTQYF
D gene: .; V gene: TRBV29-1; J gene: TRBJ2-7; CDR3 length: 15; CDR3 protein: CSVPRGGSGTYEQYF
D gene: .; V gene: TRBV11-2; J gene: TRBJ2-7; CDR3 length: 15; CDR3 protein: CASSLGRGTLYEQYF
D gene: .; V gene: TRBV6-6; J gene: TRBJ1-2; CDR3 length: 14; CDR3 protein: CASSYDGTTYGYTF
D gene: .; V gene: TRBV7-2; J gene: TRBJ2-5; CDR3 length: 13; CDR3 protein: CASSFHPQETQYF
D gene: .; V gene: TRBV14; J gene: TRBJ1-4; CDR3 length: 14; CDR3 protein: CASSQGGKGEKLFF
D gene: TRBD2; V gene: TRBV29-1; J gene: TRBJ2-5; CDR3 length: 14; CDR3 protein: CSGKVAGVRETQYF
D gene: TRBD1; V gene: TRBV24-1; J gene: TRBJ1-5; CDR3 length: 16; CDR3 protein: CATSTGGRVGNQPQHF
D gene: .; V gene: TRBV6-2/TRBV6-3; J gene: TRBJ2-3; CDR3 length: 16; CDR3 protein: CASSYGGPDVRDTQYF
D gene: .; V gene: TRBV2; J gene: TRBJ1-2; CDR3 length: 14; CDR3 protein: CASSDPGGNYGYTF
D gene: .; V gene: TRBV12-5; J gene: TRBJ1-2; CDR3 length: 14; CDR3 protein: CASGLVRQTYGYTF
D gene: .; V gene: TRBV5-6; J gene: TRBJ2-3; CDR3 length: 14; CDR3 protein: CASSLNYRTDTQYF
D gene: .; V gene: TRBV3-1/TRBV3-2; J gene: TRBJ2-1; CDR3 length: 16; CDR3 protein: CASSQLGRISYNEQFF
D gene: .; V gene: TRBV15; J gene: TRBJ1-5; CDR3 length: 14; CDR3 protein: CATTSRRDYQPQHF
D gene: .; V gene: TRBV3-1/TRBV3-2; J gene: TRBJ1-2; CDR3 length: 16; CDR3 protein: CASSQERTNRRGGYTF
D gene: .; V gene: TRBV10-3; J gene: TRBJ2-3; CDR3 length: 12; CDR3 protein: CAISGGGDTQYF
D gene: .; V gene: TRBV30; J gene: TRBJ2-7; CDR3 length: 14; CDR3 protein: CAIRNWRVPYEQYF
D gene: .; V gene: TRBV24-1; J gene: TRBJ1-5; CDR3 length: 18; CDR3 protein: CATLGRQAPPYSNQPQHF